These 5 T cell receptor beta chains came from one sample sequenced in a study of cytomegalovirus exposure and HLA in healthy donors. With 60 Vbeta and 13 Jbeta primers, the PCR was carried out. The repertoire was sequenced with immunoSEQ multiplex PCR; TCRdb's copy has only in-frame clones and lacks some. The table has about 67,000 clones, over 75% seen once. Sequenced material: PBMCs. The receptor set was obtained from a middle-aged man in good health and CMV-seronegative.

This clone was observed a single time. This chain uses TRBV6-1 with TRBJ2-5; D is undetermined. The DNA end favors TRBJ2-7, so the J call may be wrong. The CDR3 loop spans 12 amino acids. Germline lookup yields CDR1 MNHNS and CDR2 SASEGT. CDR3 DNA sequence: TGTGCCAGCAGTGAAGTGTCCTACGAGCAGTACTTC. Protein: CASSEVSYEQYF.

The CDR3 region has the DNA TGTGCCAGCAGTCTTAGCGACCAGAGCTCCTATAATTCACCCCTCCACTTT. Protein sequence: CASSLSDQSSYNSPLHF. The genes are TRBV7-8 and TRBJ1-6, with D hard to call. The CDR3 has 17 amino acids. Trimming took 6 bases from V and 0 from J, leaving 15 bases between them. Per germline, CDR1 SGHVS and CDR2 FQNEAQ.

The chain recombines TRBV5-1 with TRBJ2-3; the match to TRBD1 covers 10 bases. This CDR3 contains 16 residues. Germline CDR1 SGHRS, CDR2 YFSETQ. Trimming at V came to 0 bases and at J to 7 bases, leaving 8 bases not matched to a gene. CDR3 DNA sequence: TGCGCCAGCAGCTTGGCCGGGACAGGGGTGGGTAATACGCAGTATTTT. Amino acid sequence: CASSLAGTGVGNTQYF.

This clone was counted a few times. This CDR3 reads CASRPQVTQPQHF. DNA of the CDR3: TGTGCCAGCAGACCACAGGTCACTCAGCCCCAGCATTTT. The chain has TRBV2 and TRBJ1-5, with a tentative D call TRBD1 (5 bases). Deletions cut 6 bases from V and 6 bases from J, with 12 bases between. This CDR3 is 13 amino acids long. CDR1 SNHLY and CDR2 FYNNEI come from the germline V gene.

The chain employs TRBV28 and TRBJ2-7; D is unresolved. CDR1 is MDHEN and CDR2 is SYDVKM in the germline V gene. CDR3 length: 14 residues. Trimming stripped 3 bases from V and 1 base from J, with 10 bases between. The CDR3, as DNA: TGTGCCAGCAGTTTTCTCCCTAGGTCCTACGAGCAGTACTTC. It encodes CASSFLPRSYEQYF.